Listed here is a single TCR beta chain. The length of the CDR3 is 15 residues. J was trimmed by 6 bases and V by 2 bases; bases with no gene match: 6. CDR1 is SGHDN and CDR2 is FVKESK in the germline V gene. Methods used by the authors: Quantification of nucleated cells was approximated via reference gene primer amplification. Profiled with immunoSEQ multiplex PCR; TCRdb holds only in-frame clones, not every one. V, J and clone size derive from that table, while D and trimming were established from the DNA sequence. The profile shows under 130,000 clones, 80% to 90% of them singletons. This sample stems from a study of blood T cell repertoires in COVID-19.

The material sequenced was peripheral blood. The receptor was isolated from an elderly woman with acute or convalescent COVID-19. This chain links TRBV14 with TRBJ1-4; 7 positions agree with TRBD1. The CDR3, as DNA: TGTGCCAGCAGCCAACAGACAGGGATCTATGAAAAACTGTTTTTT. Translation: CASSQQTGIYEKLFF.